This T cell receptor (beta chain) is drawn from a study of T cell responses to AZD1222 COVID-19 vaccine. Method: immunoSEQ multiplex PCR; TCRdb's copy keeps in-frame clones and lacks some. The profile covers about 84,000 clones, with 80% to 90% appearing a single time and 12% taken by the ten largest. On this clone itself: Its antigen is as yet unknown.

Germline V gives CDR1 SGHAT, CDR2 FQNNGV. V lost 0 bases, J lost 2 bases, and 13 bases lay in between. The CDR3 runs to 16 residues. The study's findings and limits: The donors showed a predominance of white British ancestry and of females, with possible underestimation of clonal diversity. Seropositive at baseline were only a handful of AZD1222 recipients.

Combined were second doses at about 4 or about 12 weeks. The receptor was isolated from an adult who received the AZD1222 COVID-19 vaccine. The V gene is TRBV11-2, the J gene TRBJ1-2; D perhaps matches TRBD1 (6 bases). Sequences were derived from peripheral blood, sampled 28 days after the second AZD1222 dose. The CDR3 loop is CASSLDWGTSNYGYTF. The CDR3 DNA is TGTGCCAGCAGCTTAGATTGGGGGACAAGCAACTATGGCTACACCTTC.